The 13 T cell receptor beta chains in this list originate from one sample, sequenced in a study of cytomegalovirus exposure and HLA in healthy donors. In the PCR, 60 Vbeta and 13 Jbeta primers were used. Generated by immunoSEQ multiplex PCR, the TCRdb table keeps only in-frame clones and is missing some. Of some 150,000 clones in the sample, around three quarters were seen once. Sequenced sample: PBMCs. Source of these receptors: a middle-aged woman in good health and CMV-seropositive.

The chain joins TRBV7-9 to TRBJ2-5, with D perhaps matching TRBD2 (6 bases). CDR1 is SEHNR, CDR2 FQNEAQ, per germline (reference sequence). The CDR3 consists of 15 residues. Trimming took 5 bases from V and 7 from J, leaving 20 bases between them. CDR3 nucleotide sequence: TGTGCCAGCAGCCGATTAGCCGGGGGAGCCCCGACCCAGTACTTC. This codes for CASSRLAGGAPTQYF.

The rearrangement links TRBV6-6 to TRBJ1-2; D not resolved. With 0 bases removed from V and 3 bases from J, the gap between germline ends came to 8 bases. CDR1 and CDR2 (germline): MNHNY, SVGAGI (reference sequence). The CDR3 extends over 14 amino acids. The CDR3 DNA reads TGTGCCAGCAGTTACTCGATGTCGGACTATGGCTACACCTTC. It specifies CASSYSMSDYGYTF.

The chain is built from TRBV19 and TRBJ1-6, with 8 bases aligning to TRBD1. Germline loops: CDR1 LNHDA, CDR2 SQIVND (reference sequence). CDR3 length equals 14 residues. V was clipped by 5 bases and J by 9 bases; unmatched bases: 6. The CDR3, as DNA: TGTGCCAGTAGTCTTGGACAGGGAAGTTCACCCCTCCACTTT. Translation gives CASSLGQGSSPLHF. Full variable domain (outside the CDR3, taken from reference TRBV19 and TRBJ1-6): DGGITQSPKYLFRKEGQNVTLSCEQNLNHDAMYWYRQDPGQGLRLIYYSQIVNDFQKGDIAEGYSVSREKKESFPLTVTSAQKNPTAFYLCASSLGQGSSPLHFGNGTRLTVT.

CDR3 coding DNA: TGCGCCAGCAGCGCCTCGACAGGGGAAGGCGGCTACACCTTC. Its translation: CASSASTGEGGYTF. This chain uses TRBV5-1 with TRBJ1-2; 8 nucleotides align to TRBD1. V was pared by 4 bases and J by 8 bases, with 10 bases of the junction left unmatched. The CDR3 contains 14 residues. Looked up from germline, CDR1 is SGHRS and CDR2 is YFSETQ.

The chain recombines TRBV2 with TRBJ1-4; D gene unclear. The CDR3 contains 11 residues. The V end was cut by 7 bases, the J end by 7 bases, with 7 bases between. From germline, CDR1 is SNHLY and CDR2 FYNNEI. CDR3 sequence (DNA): TGTGCCAGCACCCCAGGTGAAAAACTGTTTTTT. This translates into CASTPGEKLFF.

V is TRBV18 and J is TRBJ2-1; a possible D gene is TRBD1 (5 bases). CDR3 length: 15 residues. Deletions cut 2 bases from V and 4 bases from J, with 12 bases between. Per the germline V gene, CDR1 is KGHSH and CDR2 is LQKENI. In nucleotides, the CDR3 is TGTGCCAGCTCACCAACCCAGGGTAATTACAATGAGCAGTTCTTC. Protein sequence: CASSPTQGNYNEQFF.

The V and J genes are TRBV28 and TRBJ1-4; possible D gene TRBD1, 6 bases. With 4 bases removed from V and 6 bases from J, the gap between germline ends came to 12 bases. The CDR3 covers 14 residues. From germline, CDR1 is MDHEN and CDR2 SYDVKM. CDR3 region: CASSSQDSDEKLFF. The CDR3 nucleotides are TGTGCCAGCAGTTCCCAGGACAGCGATGAAAAACTGTTTTTT.

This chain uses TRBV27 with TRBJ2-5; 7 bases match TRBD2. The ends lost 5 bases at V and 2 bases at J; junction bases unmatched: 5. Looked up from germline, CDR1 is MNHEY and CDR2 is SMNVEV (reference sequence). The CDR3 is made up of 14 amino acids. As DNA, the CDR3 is TGTGCCAGCAGTAGAAGCGGGGCGCAAGAGACCCAGTACTTC. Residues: CASSRSGAQETQYF.

Here the CDR3 DNA reads TGTGCCAGCAGTTTGAGGACAGAGGATGGCTACACCTTC. This codes for CASSLRTEDGYTF. The rearrangement links TRBV4-2 to TRBJ1-2; weak D call: TRBD1 (6 bases). Trimming cost V 6 bases and J 6 bases, with 14 bases left between them. Germline CDR1 LGHNA, CDR2 YNFKEQ. This CDR3 spans 13 amino acids.

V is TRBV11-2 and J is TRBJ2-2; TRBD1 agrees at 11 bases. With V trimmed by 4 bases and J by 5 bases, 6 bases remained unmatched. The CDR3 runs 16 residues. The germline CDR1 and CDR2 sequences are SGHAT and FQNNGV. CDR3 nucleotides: TGTGCCAGCAGCTCCGGGACAGGGGGTTTTACCGGGGAGCTGTTTTTT. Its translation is CASSSGTGGFTGELFF.

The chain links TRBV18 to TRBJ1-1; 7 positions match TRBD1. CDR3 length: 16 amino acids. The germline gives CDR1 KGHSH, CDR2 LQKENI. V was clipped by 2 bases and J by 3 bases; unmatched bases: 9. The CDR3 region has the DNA TGTGCCAGCTCACCAGGGGCGGCAGGGGGTCACACTGAAGCTTTCTTT. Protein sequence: CASSPGAAGGHTEAFF.

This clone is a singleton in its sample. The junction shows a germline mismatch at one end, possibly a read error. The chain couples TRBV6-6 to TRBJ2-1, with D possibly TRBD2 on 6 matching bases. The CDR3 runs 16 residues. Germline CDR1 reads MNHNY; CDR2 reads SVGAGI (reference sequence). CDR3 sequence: CASTYSTGLYYNEQFF. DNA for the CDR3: TGTGCCAGCACTTACTCCACAGGACTATACTACAATGAGCAGTTCTTC.

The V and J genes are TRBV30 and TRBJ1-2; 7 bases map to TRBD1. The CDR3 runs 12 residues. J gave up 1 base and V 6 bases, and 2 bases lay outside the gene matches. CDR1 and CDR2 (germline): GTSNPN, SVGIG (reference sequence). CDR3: CACRDSNYGYTF. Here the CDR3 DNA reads TGTGCCTGTAGGGACAGTAACTATGGCTACACCTTC.